Listed below are T cell receptor beta chains from one sample, sequenced in a study of PD-L1 blockade in urothelial cancer. Sequenced by immunoSEQ multiplex PCR; TCRdb stores in-frame clones only, minus some. The sample shows approximately 47,000 clones, approximately 80% of them seen only once. Sequencing used PBMCs, obtained around atezolizumab (anti-PD-L1) treatment. The receptors come from a man between 65 and 85 years old with urothelial cancer. Both conserved end residues are part of each CDR3. The D gene is left open where the match is weak. Clone size is given for some rows only: seen once, a few or many times, or a class if the clone is expanded.

cdr3_nt cdr3_aa d_call clone_size j_call v_call
TGCGCCAGCAGAAGCGGGGGAAACACCATATATTTT CASRSGGNTIYF NA NA TRBJ1-3 TRBV5-1
TGTGCCAGCAGCTTATCAAGCCTCATGAACACTGAAGCTTTCTTT CASSLSSLMNTEAFF NA NA TRBJ1-1 TRBV7-9
TGTGCCAGCAGGATGACTAGATTGCAGGAAGATGAGCAGTTCTTC CASRMTRLQEDEQFF NA NA TRBJ2-1 TRBV2
TGTGCCATCAGAGGGACAGGGGAAGAGACCCAGTACTTC CAIRGTGEETQYF TRBD1 NA TRBJ2-5 TRBV10-3
TGTGCCAGCAGCTTAGCACTCTTTAGCACAGATACGCAGTATTTT CASSLALFSTDTQYF NA once TRBJ2-3 TRBV7-9
TGTGCCACCAGCCCAGTATACAATGAGCAGTTCTTC CATSPVYNEQFF NA NA TRBJ2-1 TRBV15
TGTGCCAGTAGTGAACAACAGGGTACTTCGGCCCAGCATTTT CASSEQQGTSAQHF NA NA TRBJ1-5 TRBV19
TGTGCCAGCAGCTTAGGGGGGAGGAATCAGCCCCAGCATTTT CASSLGGRNQPQHF NA NA TRBJ1-5 TRBV7-9
TGTGCCAGCAGCCCTACAGGTCAGCCCCAGCATTTT CASSPTGQPQHF NA few TRBJ1-5 TRBV28
TGTGCCAGCAAGCGGGGGAACACCGGGGAGCTGTTTTTT CASKRGNTGELFF TRBD2 NA TRBJ2-2 TRBV2
TGTGCCAGCAGCTCCCTAGCGGGAGCGGAGACCCAGTACTTC CASSSLAGAETQYF TRBD2 once TRBJ2-5 TRBV27
TGTGCCAGCAGTTACTCGTTGATGAGCTCCTACGAGCAGTACTTC CASSYSLMSSYEQYF NA few TRBJ2-7 TRBV6-5
TGTGCTAGTGGTTTGGTAGAGGGACAGGGGGGTACGCAGTTCTTC CASGLVEGQGGTQFF TRBD1 once TRBJ2-1 TRBV12-5
TGTGCCAGCAGTGAAGGGTCAGTGGCAGATACGCAGTATTTT CASSEGSVADTQYF NA NA TRBJ2-3 TRBV6-1
TGTGCCAGCAGTTTATGGGCTTCTTACGAGCAGTACTTC CASSLWASYEQYF NA NA TRBJ2-7 TRBV28
TGTGCCTGGAGTCCCCCACATAACACTGAAGCTTTCTTT CAWSPPHNTEAFF NA NA TRBJ1-1 TRBV30
TGTGCCAGCAGCTTGGCCGCTGGGGCCAACGTCCTGACTTTC CASSLAAGANVLTF NA NA TRBJ2-6 TRBV5-8
TGCGCCAGCAGCGTTCCGGGACTAGCGGGAGGTTTTGAGACCCAGTACTTC CASSVPGLAGGFETQYF TRBD2 NA TRBJ2-5 TRBV5-1
TGTGCCAGCAGGCGGGACTCGCCATCCTACGAGCAGTACTTC CASRRDSPSYEQYF NA NA TRBJ2-7 TRBV28
TGCAGCGTTGTACTGACAGGGCTTGGGGGTGGCTACACCTTC CSVVLTGLGGGYTF TRBD1 NA TRBJ1-2 TRBV29-1
TGCGCCAGCAGCGGGGGGACAGGGGGTTATCAAGAGACCCAGTACTTC CASSGGTGGYQETQYF TRBD1 once TRBJ2-5 TRBV5-1
TGTGCCAGCAGCTTAGGAAGCAGGGGCCCTACTCCCTACGAGCAGTACTTC CASSLGSRGPTPYEQYF NA NA TRBJ2-7 TRBV11-2
TGTGCCAGCAGCGGGCCCTTGGACAACGAGCAGTACTTC CASSGPLDNEQYF NA NA TRBJ2-7 TRBV9
TGTGCCAGCAGTCCGGGACTAGCGGGAGTTAATGAGCAGTTCTTC CASSPGLAGVNEQFF TRBD2 NA TRBJ2-1 TRBV27
TGTGCCAGCAGGGACAACTGGAATCAGCCCCAGCATTTT CASRDNWNQPQHF NA NA TRBJ1-5 TRBV2
TGCAGCGGACTTGGGCAGGGGGACTATGGCTACACCTTC CSGLGQGDYGYTF TRBD1 once TRBJ1-2 TRBV29-1
TGTGCCAGCAGTGAGGGCGGGGGATGGGGGAGGAGAACTGAAGCTTTCTTT CASSEGGGWGRRTEAFF NA NA TRBJ1-1 TRBV2
TGTGCCAGCAGTAGGACAGGGTCTGGAGATACGCAGTATTTT CASSRTGSGDTQYF TRBD1 NA TRBJ2-3 TRBV27
TGTGCCAGCAGGGGACTAGCGGGAGCCGGGGATACGCAGTATTTT CASRGLAGAGDTQYF TRBD2 NA TRBJ2-3 TRBV6-6
TGCAGCGTTGGACTCTTCGTCGACAATGAGCAGTTCTTC CSVGLFVDNEQFF NA NA TRBJ2-1 TRBV29-1
TGTGCCAGCAGCTTATGGGAGGGAGAGACCCAGTACTTC CASSLWEGETQYF TRBD2 once TRBJ2-5 TRBV7-9
TGTGCCAGCAGCGTAGATCCGGGCAGGGCGACATATGGCTACACCTTC CASSVDPGRATYGYTF NA NA TRBJ1-2 TRBV9
TGTGCCAGCACGGGACAGGGGGTATACGAGCAGTACTTC CASTGQGVYEQYF TRBD1 NA TRBJ2-7 TRBV6-1
TGTGCCAGTAGCCGACAGGCCTCCAACTATGGCTACACCTTC CASSRQASNYGYTF NA few TRBJ1-2 TRBV19